Reported below is one T cell receptor (beta chain). The data derive from a study of blood T cell repertoires in COVID-19. Participant-reported clinical history was the basis for cohort assignment. Assay used: immunoSEQ multiplex PCR; TCRdb lists only in-frame clones, some missing. The sample carries over 200,000 clones, roughly nine tenths recorded once. The CDR3 sequence is 14 residues long. Trimming cost V 1 base and J 8 bases, with 11 bases left between them. Germline V gene data show CDR1 as LGHNA and CDR2 as YSLEER. The sample was PBMCs or T cells enriched from blood (not recorded which). The sequence derives from a woman in her 30s with acute COVID-19. The rearrangement uses TRBV4-3 and TRBJ1-4, with D maybe TRBD1 (5 bases). CDR3 sequence (DNA): TGCGCCAGCAGCCAAGCGAGGGGAGGGGAAAAACTGTTTTTT. This sequence encodes CASSQARGGEKLFF.